The 8 T cell receptor beta chains in this list originate from one sample, sequenced in a study of blood T cell repertoires in COVID-19. Using immunoSEQ multiplex PCR, the repertoire was profiled, and TCRdb retains in-frame clones only, with some absent. The sample yields fewer than 150,000 clones, approximately 79% seen once. Sequenced material: peripheral blood. Receptors originate from a middle-aged man with acute or convalescent COVID-19.

This clone was seen a few times. The rearrangement joins TRBV9 to TRBJ2-1; 9 positions match TRBD2. J gave up 16 bases and V 4 bases, and 15 bases lay outside the gene matches. Germline V CDR1 and CDR2: SGDLS, YYNGEE. The CDR3 extends over 14 amino acids. CDR3 region: CASSTLGEGLARFF. The CDR3 DNA reads TGTGCCAGCAGCACCTTGGGGGAGGGACTAGCACGATTCTTC.

The gene calls are TRBV5-3 and TRBJ1-2; perhaps TRBD1 as D (5 bases). TRBV5-3 is designated an ORF whose function remains uncertain. Trimming stripped 4 bases from V and 3 bases from J, with 10 bases between. CDR3 length equals 13 residues. The CDR3 sequence: CARSPDRDYGYTF. Here the CDR3 DNA reads TGTGCCAGAAGCCCTGACAGAGACTATGGCTACACCTTC.

The rearrangement uses TRBV19 and TRBJ2-1, with 9 bases aligning to TRBD1. The V gene end was trimmed by 3 bases and the J gene end by 8 bases; junction bases not matched to a gene: 2. The CDR3 length is 13 residues. Germline V CDR1 and CDR2: LNHDA, SQIVND (reference sequence). The CDR3 DNA sequence: TGTGCCAGTAGTATGGACAGGGGATATGAGCAGTTCTTC. It encodes CASSMDRGYEQFF.

The rearrangement uses TRBV11-3 and TRBJ2-7; the D gene is possibly TRBD2 (6 bases). The germline CDR1 and CDR2 sequences are SGHNT and YENEEA. CDR3 length equals 14 residues. The germline V and J ends were trimmed by 5 bases and 5 bases, with 16 bases remaining between them. For the CDR3, the DNA is TGTGCCAGCAGCCCTGGGGGGACGCGCAACGAGCAGTACTTC. Protein product: CASSPGGTRNEQYF.

The rearrangement joins TRBV7-6 to TRBJ1-1; D is possibly TRBD1 (6 bases). The germline V gene encodes CDR1 SGHVS and CDR2 FNYEAQ. The CDR3 spans 15 residues. Trimming took 5 bases from V and 4 from J, leaving 17 bases between them. In DNA, the CDR3 is TGTGCCAGCAGCCTAATAAACAGGGAATCCACTGAAGCTTTCTTT. Translating gives CASSLINRESTEAFF.

This chain uses TRBV7-9 with TRBJ1-5; D is uncertain. Looked up from germline, CDR1 is SEHNR and CDR2 is FQNEAQ (reference sequence). The CDR3 runs to 13 residues. V was shortened by 3 bases and J by 4 bases, with 7 bases between the two germline ends. This CDR3 is CASSLGRNQPQHF. Written as DNA, the CDR3 is TGTGCCAGCAGCTTGGGGAGAAATCAGCCCCAGCATTTT.

The chain combines TRBV6-2 or TRBV6-3 with TRBJ2-7; weak D call: TRBD1 (5 bases). The ends were cut back, 1 base at V and 3 bases at J, with 16 bases in the middle. Germline CDR1 is MNHEY and CDR2 is SVGEGT. CDR3 length: 16 residues. CDR3 DNA sequence: TGTGCCAGCAGTTACTTGGGGCCCCGATGGAGCTACGAGCAGTACTTC. Protein product: CASSYLGPRWSYEQYF.

This sequence joins TRBV19 and TRBJ2-1; TRBD1 might be the D (5 bases). The V and J ends lost 5 bases and 0 bases respectively, with 14 bases between them. The germline V gene has CDR1 LNHDA and CDR2 SQIVND (reference sequence). The CDR3 extends over 16 amino acids. CDR3 nucleotides: TGTGCCAGTAGTTGGGGCTTAACCCTCTCCTACAATGAGCAGTTCTTC. Translating it yields CASSWGLTLSYNEQFF.